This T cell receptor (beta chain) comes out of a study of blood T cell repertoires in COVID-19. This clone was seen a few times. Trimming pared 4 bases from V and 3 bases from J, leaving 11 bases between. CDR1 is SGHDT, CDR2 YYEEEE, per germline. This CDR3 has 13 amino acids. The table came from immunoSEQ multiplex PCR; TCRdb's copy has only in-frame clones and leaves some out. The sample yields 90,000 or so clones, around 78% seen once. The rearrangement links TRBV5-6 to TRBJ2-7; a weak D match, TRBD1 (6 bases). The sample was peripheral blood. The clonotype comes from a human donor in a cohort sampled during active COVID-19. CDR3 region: CASSPGVNYEQYF. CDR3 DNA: TGTGCCAGCAGCCCAGGGGTTAACTACGAGCAGTACTTC.